This TCR beta chain was identified in a study of Graves' ophthalmopathy and Graves' hyperthyroidism. This clonotype was seen many times. RNA transcripts provided the template for amplifying TCR beta CDR3 regions. HTBI primers primed a first-round RT-PCR, and a second-round multiplex PCR followed. TCRdb itself ran the multiplex PCR reads through MiXCR, one entry per CDR3 protein. This sample carries over a million distinct CDR3 sequences, 36% of them seen once, and the ten largest clones take approximately 12%. V lost 6 bases, J lost 2 bases, and 11 bases stayed unmatched. The CDR3 extends over 16 amino acids. Germline loops: CDR1 WSHSY, CDR2 SAAADI.

The sequence was collected from an adult man with Graves' hyperthyroidism. The rearrangement links TRBV10-2 to TRBJ2-7; 9 nucleotides agree with TRBD1. Input material: peripheral blood or thyroid tissue (not recorded which). In DNA form, the CDR3 reads TGCGCCAGCAGCGACGACTTGACAGGGGGAACCTACGAGCAGTACTTC. Translating gives CASSDDLTGGTYEQYF.